Each of the 21 T cell receptor beta chains below was sequenced from the same sample in a study of blood T cell repertoires in COVID-19 (TCRdb year 2020). Receptor libraries were prepared by the immunoSEQ multiplex PCR assay. TCRdb stores this immuneACCESS table with in-frame sequences only. Part of the clones is absent; in the studies checked, under half of the shortfall reflects unresolved V genes, and no reason is known for the rest. The sample includes approximately 400,000 clones, with around 90% observed a single time. The ten top clones hold roughly 1.2% of the sample. The sample comprised peripheral blood. These receptors were obtained from a man between 40 and 49 years old with acute or convalescent COVID-19.

This chain connects TRBV27 to TRBJ2-3; D gene ambiguous. V was clipped by 5 bases and J by 9 bases, with 12 bases between them. Germline assignment: CDR1 MNHEY and CDR2 SMNVEV (reference sequence). The length of the CDR3 is 12 residues. The chain's CDR3 is CASSLPSRTQYF. As DNA, the CDR3 is TGTGCCAGCAGTCTACCCTCGCGGACGCAGTATTTT.

This chain links TRBV4-2 with TRBJ2-7, with 9 bases matching TRBD1. J was trimmed by 4 bases and V by 3 bases; bases with no gene match: 7. Germline CDR1 is LGHNA and CDR2 is YNFKEQ. This CDR3 has 15 amino acids. CDR3: CASSQAGTGSYEQYF. CDR3 sequence (DNA): TGTGCCAGCAGCCAGGCCGGGACAGGGAGTTACGAGCAGTACTTC.

This chain uses TRBV5-1 with TRBJ1-2; TRBD1 matches 9 bases. Per germline, CDR1 SGHRS and CDR2 YFSETQ. CDR3 size: 15 residues. The trim removed 4 bases at V and 2 bases at J, leaving 6 bases unmatched. CDR3 nucleotides: TGCGCCAGCAGCCACCAGGACAGGGGAAACTATGGCTACACCTTC. Translation gives CASSHQDRGNYGYTF. The full variable domain, with the rest looked up from reference TRBV5-1 and TRBJ1-2, is KAGVTQTPRYLIKTRGQQVTLSCSPISGHRSVSWYQQTPGQGLQFLFEYFSETQRNKGNFPGRFSGRQFSNSRSEMNVSTLELGDSALYLCASSHQDRGNYGYTFGSGTRLTVV.

The chain joins TRBV9 to TRBJ2-5; the D is unclear. CDR1 is SGDLS and CDR2 is YYNGEE in the germline V gene. V was shortened by 4 bases and J by 0 bases, with 10 bases between the two germline ends. The length of the CDR3 is 14 residues. The CDR3 loop reads CASSPAVNQETQYF. CDR3 sequence (DNA): TGTGCCAGCAGCCCTGCGGTTAACCAAGAGACCCAGTACTTC.

The rearrangement uses TRBV24-1 and TRBJ2-1; 7 nucleotides line up with TRBD1. This CDR3 has 15 residues. Germline CDR1 and CDR2: KGHDR and SFDVKD. The junction had 10 bases not matched to a gene; V was cut back by 5 bases and J by 7 bases. Here the CDR3 DNA reads TGTGCCACCAGTGGCGGCAGGGGGTCCCTTAATGAGCAGTTCTTC. It yields the protein CATSGGRGSLNEQFF.

The chain joins TRBV7-8 to TRBJ2-7; a possible D gene is TRBD1 (6 bases). Germline V gene data show CDR1 as SGHVS and CDR2 as FQNEAQ. With 1 base removed from V and 3 bases from J, the gap between germline ends came to 19 bases. The CDR3 runs to 17 residues. DNA for the CDR3: TGTGCCAGCAGCTTAGTTTCCTCGGCAGGGGCACACTACGAGCAGTACTTC. Translation gives CASSLVSSAGAHYEQYF.

This clone was seen a few times. The rearrangement links TRBV5-4 to TRBJ2-7, with TRBD1 matching 8 bases. This CDR3 is 13 amino acids long. V lost 4 bases to trimming and J lost 6 bases; unmatched junction nucleotides: 6. Germline V gene data show CDR1 as SGHNT and CDR2 as YYREEE (reference sequence). CDR3 in amino acids: CASSIDRGGEQYF. Written as DNA, the CDR3 is TGTGCCAGCAGCATAGACAGGGGCGGCGAGCAGTACTTC. Variable domain in full (rest from reference TRBV5-4 and TRBJ2-7): ETGVTQSPTHLIKTRGQQVTLRCSSQSGHNTVSWYQQALGQGPQFIFQYYREEENGRGNFPPRFSGLQFPNYSSELNVNALELDDSALYLCASSIDRGGEQYFGPGTRLTVT.

The CDR3 DNA follows: TGTGCCAGCAGTTTAATTTCTGGAGGGCAGGAGCCGGGGGGCTACACCTTC. Protein sequence: CASSLISGGQEPGGYTF. The genes are TRBV27 and TRBJ1-2; unclear D gene. V was clipped by 2 bases and J by 8 bases, with 24 bases between them. Germline V gene sequence: CDR1 MNHEY, CDR2 SMNVEV (reference sequence). This CDR3 contains 17 residues.

This clone occurred once. J is TRBJ1-3 and V is TRBV6-2 or TRBV6-3; maybe TRBD1 (5 bases). The CDR3 is made up of 14 amino acids. Germline assignment: CDR1 MNHEY and CDR2 SVGEGT. V was pared by 3 bases and J by 0 bases, with 6 bases between. Here the CDR3 DNA reads TGTGCCAGCAGTTATAGGGGCTCTGGAAACACCATATATTTT. It codes for CASSYRGSGNTIYF.

The V and J genes are TRBV4-2 and TRBJ1-2; 10 bases fit TRBD1. CDR1 and CDR2 (germline): LGHNA, YNFKEQ. Trimming took 1 base from V and 7 from J; bases not matched to a gene: 3. The CDR3 extends over 14 amino acids. CDR3 in amino acids: CASSQAGQGSGYTF. CDR3 nucleotides: TGTGCCAGCAGCCAAGCGGGACAGGGGTCTGGCTACACCTTC.

The CDR3 DNA sequence: TGTGCCAGCAGCTTGTCAGCGGCTAGCACAGATACGCAGTATTTT. Translating it yields CASSLSAASTDTQYF. The chain recombines TRBV7-3 with TRBJ2-3, with a possible D match to TRBD2 (5 bases). There are 15 residues in the CDR3. V lost 3 bases and J lost 0, with 10 bases in between. Germline V gene data show CDR1 as SGHTA and CDR2 as FQGTGA.

The V call is TRBV6-5, the J call TRBJ1-2; D is perhaps TRBD1 (5 bases). The CDR3 loop spans 11 amino acids. The germline V and J ends were trimmed by 8 bases and 3 bases, with 7 bases remaining between them. Looked up from germline, CDR1 is MNHEY and CDR2 is SVGAGI. CDR3 coding DNA: TGTGCCAGCTGGGGCTACTATGGCTACACCTTC. Translating gives CASWGYYGYTF.

The table lists this clone with a few counts. V is TRBV6-6 and J is TRBJ2-2, with 7 bases fitting TRBD2. This CDR3 spans 15 amino acids. The germline gives CDR1 MNHNY, CDR2 SVGAGI (reference sequence). The V segment lost 5 bases and the J segment 3 bases; nucleotides outside the gene matches: 6. The CDR3 reads CASSPREIDTGELFF. The CDR3 nucleotides read TGTGCCAGCAGTCCGCGGGAGATAGACACCGGGGAGCTGTTTTTT.

The chain uses TRBV18 and TRBJ1-1, with D perhaps matching TRBD1 (6 bases). The length of the CDR3 is 15 residues. Germline assignment: CDR1 KGHSH and CDR2 LQKENI. V lost 2 bases to trimming and J lost 1 base, with 11 bases between them. For the CDR3, the DNA is TGTGCCAGCTCACCATACCAGGGGCGGAACACTGAAGCTTTCTTT. Amino acid sequence: CASSPYQGRNTEAFF. The whole variable domain, remainder taken from reference TRBV18 and TRBJ1-1, is NAGVMQNPRHLVRRRGQEARLRCSPMKGHSHVYWYRQLPEEGLKFMVYLQKENIIDESGMPKERFSAEFPKEGPSILRIQQVVRGDSAAYFCASSPYQGRNTEAFFGQGTRLTVV.

The rearrangement links TRBV9 to TRBJ1-4; the match to TRBD1 covers 8 bases. J gave up 8 bases and V 3 bases, and 9 bases lay outside the gene matches. The CDR3 has 15 amino acids. Germline V gene lookup returns CDR1 SGDLS and CDR2 YYNGEE. The CDR3 loop reads CASSDREQGEEKLFF. DNA for the CDR3: TGTGCCAGCAGCGACCGTGAACAGGGGGAAGAAAAACTGTTTTTT.

The genes are TRBV18 and TRBJ1-1; 9 bases agree with TRBD1. The J segment lost 5 bases and the V segment lost 3 bases, leaving 4 bases of the junction unmatched. Germline V gene sequence: CDR1 KGHSH, CDR2 LQKENI. The CDR3 is 14 amino acids. CDR3 residues: CASSPRQGETEAFF. The DNA of the CDR3 is TGTGCCAGCTCACCCCGACAGGGGGAAACTGAAGCTTTCTTT.

V usage is TRBV19 and J usage is TRBJ2-7, with 11 bases that match TRBD1. The length of the CDR3 is 15 residues. CDR1 and CDR2 from the germline V gene are LNHDA and SQIVND (reference sequence). V lost 6 bases and J lost 3; bases outside the gene matches: 7. As DNA, the CDR3 is TGTGCCAGTAGCCTAGGACAGGGGGCGCGCTACGAGCAGTACTTC. Translating it yields CASSLGQGARYEQYF.

The rearrangement links TRBV7-2 to TRBJ2-5; 8 bases map to TRBD1. With V trimmed by 6 bases and J by 2 bases, 8 bases remained unmatched. This CDR3 spans 15 amino acids. CDR1 and CDR2 from the germline V gene are SGHTA and FQGNSA. CDR3 bases: TGTGCCAGCAGATTTGACAGGGGTCTTCAAGAGACCCAGTACTTC. This translates into CASRFDRGLQETQYF.

The V gene is TRBV27, the J gene TRBJ1-5; D is undetermined. From germline, CDR1 is MNHEY and CDR2 SMNVEV (reference sequence). CDR3 size: 15 residues. Trimming removed 3 bases at V and 6 bases at J, with 15 bases between. The CDR3 DNA reads as TGTGCCAGCAGTTTTAGTGCGGGCGCCGGTCAGCCCCAGCATTTT. Its protein product is CASSFSAGAGQPQHF.

The V and J genes are TRBV5-6 and TRBJ2-4, with TRBD2 matching over 7 bases. Germline lookup yields CDR1 SGHDT and CDR2 YYEEEE. CDR3 length: 14 residues. V dropped 4 bases and J dropped 8; count of bases not matched to a gene: 9. In DNA, the CDR3 is TGTGCCAGCAGCCCAAACCACCGGGGGGACATTCAGTACTTC. It codes for CASSPNHRGDIQYF.

Only a few counts were recorded for this clone. V is TRBV12-3 or TRBV12-4 and J is TRBJ2-2, with D perhaps TRBD1 (5 bases). This CDR3 contains 13 residues. Trimming took 6 bases from V and 6 from J, leaving 11 bases between them. The CDR3 loop reads CASSKTGPGELFF. The CDR3, as DNA: TGTGCCAGCAGCAAAACAGGTCCCGGGGAGCTGTTTTTT.